Sequencing of this T cell receptor beta chain was carried out in a study of response to subunit inactivated influenza vaccine. The germline V and J ends were trimmed by 1 base and 6 bases, with 10 bases remaining between them. The CDR3 loop spans 14 amino acids. TCRdb re-derived calls from the RT-PCR reads in MiXCR, one entry per CDR3 protein. The table records 150,000 to 200,000 distinct CDR3 sequences, approximately 12% of them present only once. The sample was also reused in another study, on T cells expressing NK-cell markers. From that paper: The authors generated TCR beta cDNA through 5'RACE template switching with UMIs. A range of roughly 1.0-8% of CD8+ T cells consisted of dominant NKG2C+ clonotypes in several donors. In four donors, dominant clonotypes made up roughly 28.3-65% of CD3+CD56-NKG2C+ cells.

The chain recombines TRBV12-3 or TRBV12-4 with TRBJ2-1, with no clear D. The source material was CD8+ T cells sorted from PBMCs, sampled roughly 13 days after vaccination. This clonotype was sampled from a man between 50 and 59 years old who received an inactivated influenza vaccine. Here the CDR3 reads CASSLEGSGNEQFF. Written as DNA, the CDR3 is TGTGCCAGCAGTTTAGAAGGGTCGGGCAATGAGCAGTTCTTC.